The entry below gives a single T cell receptor (beta chain) sequence along with its context. TCRdb derives one entry per CDR3 protein from the 5' RACE reads, leaving out DNA. The repertoire table contains 450,000 to 600,000 distinct CDR3 sequences. The germline V gene encodes CDR1 SEHNR and CDR2 FQNEAQ (reference sequence). The CDR3 runs 14 residues. The data were obtained in a study of T cells expressing NK-cell markers. This receptor was obtained from a man aged 18 to 35 in good health. The source material was blood T cells: a sorted CD56 or NKG2C T cell subset, CD4+ or CD8+ T cells, or bulk PBMC T cells (not recorded which). V usage is TRBV7-9 and J usage is TRBJ2-4; as DNA is missing, the TRBD2 call by TCRdb cannot be tested. The CDR3 reads CASSLSGRFDIQYF.